Included here is one T cell receptor beta chain sequence, with context. Sequencing was performed with immunoSEQ multiplex PCR; in TCRdb, only in-frame clones are kept and a portion is missing. The data show around 65,000 clones, 82% seen once. These data originate in a study of blood T cell repertoires in COVID-19. The V gene's germline CDR1 is GTSNPN and CDR2 SVGIG (reference sequence). V lost 0 bases to trimming and J lost 2 bases, with 11 bases between them. The CDR3 sequence is 14 residues long. What was sequenced was peripheral blood. The TCR was taken from a man older than 75 with active COVID-19. The chain couples TRBV30 to TRBJ2-7; D remains ambiguous. The CDR3 nucleotides are TGTGCCTGGAGTGTTGGCGGTTTTCCCTACGAGCAGTACTTC. Protein sequence: CAWSVGGFPYEQYF. Based on the CDR3 plus reference TRBV30 and TRBJ2-7, the full variable domain is SQTIHQWPATLVQPVGSPLSLECTVEGTSNPNLYWYRQAAGRGLQLLFYSVGIGQISSEVPQNLSASRPQDRQFILSSKKLLLSDSGFYLCAWSVGGFPYEQYFGPGTRLTVT.